This T cell receptor beta chain was observed in a study of blood T cells in healthy people across ages. General study results and limits: Donors of long life had a larger count of naive CD4+ cells and greater diversity than aged donors. While age rose, TCR beta diversity per million T cells dropped in a roughly linear way.

Germline assignment: CDR1 SNHLY and CDR2 FYNNEI. CDR3 size: 16 residues. Trimming left V 6 bases short and J 3 bases short, with 18 bases between. A J-beta primer mix and a sample-barcoded 5' primer were used in a second PCR of roughly 6 to 11 cycles. MiXCR, run by TCRdb on the 5' RACE reads, gives a single entry per CDR3 protein. The sample contains under 800,000 distinct CDR3 sequences, approximately 43% of which appear only once. Sample donors were healthy Caucasian individuals that came from Russia, aged roughly 6 to 95. It was ten milliliters of peripheral blood that were drawn from each donor. This clonotype was found a few times. Its matching antigen is unknown.

The V and J genes are TRBV2 and TRBJ2-1; either TRBD1 or TRBD2 may supply D (6 bases each). This receptor was obtained from a woman in her fifties or sixties in good health. The material sequenced was blood. The CDR3 sequence is CASSIQGLGNYNEQFF. The CDR3 coding sequence is TGTGCCAGCAGCATACAGGGACTGGGGAACTACAATGAGCAGTTCTTC.